This T cell receptor (beta chain) originates from a study of CD8+ T cells in alopecia areata. Study-level points and caveats: Lesional scalp, especially alopecia totalis/universalis, showed higher clonality than normal scalp.

V was cut by 5 bases and J by 9 bases, with 11 bases left in between. Looked up from germline, CDR1 is SNHLY and CDR2 is FYNNEI. The CDR3 is made up of 12 amino acids. Turning to this clone: The antigen remains undetermined.

Noted treatment: oral pan-JAK inhibitor, 5-10 mg twice daily. Both peripheral blood and punch biopsies of lesional scalp skin were obtained from patients who had alopecia areata. Following extraction, RNA underwent reverse transcription to cDNA, which served as the sequencing template. The data were produced by immunoSEQ multiplex PCR, yet TCRdb's version contains in-frame clones alone and is incomplete. This sample yields approximately 200,000 clones, of which 40% to 45% are seen a single time; approximately 2.9% belongs to the top ten. The chain uses TRBV2 and TRBJ2-1; D is possibly TRBD1 (5 bases). The sequencing here drew on CD4+ T cells sorted from blood, taken around week 37, from a patient treated with tofacitinib. The source is a human donor with alopecia areata. The CDR3 sequence is CASSLGVGEQFF. The CDR3 coding sequence is TGTGCCAGCAGTCTAGGGGTTGGTGAGCAGTTCTTC.